Listed below are T cell receptor beta chains from one sample, sequenced in a study of OX40 agonist ivuxolimab in advanced cancers. Generated by immunoSEQ multiplex PCR, the TCRdb table keeps only in-frame clones and is missing some. The sample comprises approximately 67,000 clones, roughly 90% of which are singletons, and less than 2.5% rests with the top ten. The sequencing used CD4+ or CD8+ T cells sorted from blood, collected in a trial of the OX40 agonist ivuxolimab. These receptors were taken from an adult with an advanced solid tumor such as melanoma, head and neck, liver or kidney cancer. The CDR3 runs from the conserved cysteine through the conserved F or W.

v_call cdr3_aa
TRBV9 CASSVLGFQETQYF
TRBV11-3 CASSSPDTQYF
TRBV10-3 CAISLAELDEQYF
TRBV5-1 CASSFQGGLAGVERYF
TRBV5-1 CATTSGGPADTQYF
TRBV18 CASSPLTLGEQYF
TRBV14 CASSQVEGHRELFF
TRBV5-6 CASSSLPTDTQYF
TRBV15 CATVPGQGIATDTQYF
TRBV4-1 CASSPWSRGRNEQYF
TRBV11-3 CASSAWAFTGAQETQYF
TRBV20-1 CSASRVEQYF
TRBV7-9 CASSPIEDTQYF
TRBV5-6 CASSLQGPGNTIYF
TRBV9 CASSARTAPSSYNSPLHF
TRBV5-1 CASSLAMGSQETQYF
TRBV5-1 CASSPLAGVGETQYF
TRBV29-1 CSVAVQGGNEQYF
TRBV12-1 CASSTALHSVAYEQYF
TRBV7-9 CASGLSNTGELFF
TRBV18 CASSRNEGDGINTQYF
TRBV12-1 CASSLRLAGVVGTDTQYF
TRBV5-1 CASSLNVGATEAFF
TRBV7-2 CASSLEGGAKNIQYF
TRBV30 CAWSALGTDTQYF